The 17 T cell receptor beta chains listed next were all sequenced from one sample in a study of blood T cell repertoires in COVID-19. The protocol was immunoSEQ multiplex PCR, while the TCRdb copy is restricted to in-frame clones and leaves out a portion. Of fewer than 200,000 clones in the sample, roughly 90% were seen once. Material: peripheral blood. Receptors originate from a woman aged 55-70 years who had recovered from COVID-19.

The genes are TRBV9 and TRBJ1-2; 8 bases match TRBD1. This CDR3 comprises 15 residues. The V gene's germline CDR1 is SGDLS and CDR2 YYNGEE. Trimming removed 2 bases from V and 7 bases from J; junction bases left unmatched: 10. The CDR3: CASSVSGQGKGGYTF. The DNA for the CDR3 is TGTGCCAGCAGCGTCTCCGGACAGGGTAAGGGTGGCTACACCTTC.

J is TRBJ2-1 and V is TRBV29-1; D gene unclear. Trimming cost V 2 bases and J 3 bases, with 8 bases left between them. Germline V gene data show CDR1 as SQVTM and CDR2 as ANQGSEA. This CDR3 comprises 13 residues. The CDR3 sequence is CSVEQIIYNEQFF. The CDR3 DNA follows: TGCAGCGTTGAACAGATTATCTACAATGAGCAGTTCTTC.

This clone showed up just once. CDR3 nucleotides: TGTGCCAGCAGCCCAACCGGGACTAGCGGGGGGGCCAACAAAGGCGTAGGTGAGCAGTTCTTC. Amino acid sequence: CASSPTGTSGGANKGVGEQFF. The gene calls are TRBV2 and TRBJ2-1; 16 positions agree with TRBD2. The length of the CDR3 is 21 residues. CDR1 SNHLY and CDR2 FYNNEI come from the germline V gene. V lost 6 bases to trimming and J lost 9 bases; unmatched junction nucleotides: 23. Complete variable domain (other parts from reference TRBV2 and TRBJ2-1): EPEVTQTPSHQVTQMGQEVILRCVPISNHLYFYWYRQILGQKVEFLVSFYNNEISEKSEIFDDQFSVERPDGSNFTLKIRSTKLEDSAMYFCASSPTGTSGGANKGVGEQFFGPGTRLTVL.

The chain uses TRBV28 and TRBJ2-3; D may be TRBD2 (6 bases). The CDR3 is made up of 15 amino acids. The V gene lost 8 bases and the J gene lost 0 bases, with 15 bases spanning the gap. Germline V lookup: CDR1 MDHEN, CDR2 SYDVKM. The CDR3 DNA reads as TGTGCCAGCGGCCCGGGCGGGACTAGCACAGATACGCAGTATTTT. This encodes CASGPGGTSTDTQYF.

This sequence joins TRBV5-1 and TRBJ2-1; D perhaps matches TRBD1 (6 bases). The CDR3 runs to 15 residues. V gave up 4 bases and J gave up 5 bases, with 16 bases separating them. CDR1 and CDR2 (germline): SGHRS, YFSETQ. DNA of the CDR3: TGCGCCAGCAGCCTACTGACAGGAACCAACAATGAGCAGTTCTTC. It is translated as CASSLLTGTNNEQFF.

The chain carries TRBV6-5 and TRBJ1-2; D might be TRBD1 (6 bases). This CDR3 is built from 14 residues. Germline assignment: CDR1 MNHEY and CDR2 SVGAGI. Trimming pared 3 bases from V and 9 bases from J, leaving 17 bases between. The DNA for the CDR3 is TGTGCCAGCAGTTATTCCGGGACATCTAGAAGCTACACCTTC. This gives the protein CASSYSGTSRSYTF.

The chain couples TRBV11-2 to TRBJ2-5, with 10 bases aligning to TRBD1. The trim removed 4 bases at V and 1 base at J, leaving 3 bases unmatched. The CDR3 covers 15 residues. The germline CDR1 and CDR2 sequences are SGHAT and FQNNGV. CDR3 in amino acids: CASSWDRGFQETQYF. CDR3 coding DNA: TGTGCCAGCAGCTGGGACAGGGGTTTCCAAGAGACCCAGTACTTC.

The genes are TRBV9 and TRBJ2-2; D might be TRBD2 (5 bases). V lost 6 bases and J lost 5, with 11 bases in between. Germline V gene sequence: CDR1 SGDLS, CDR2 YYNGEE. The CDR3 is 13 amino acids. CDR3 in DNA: TGTGCCAGCACTCCCTCGGGGACCGGGGAGCTGTTTTTT. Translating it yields CASTPSGTGELFF.

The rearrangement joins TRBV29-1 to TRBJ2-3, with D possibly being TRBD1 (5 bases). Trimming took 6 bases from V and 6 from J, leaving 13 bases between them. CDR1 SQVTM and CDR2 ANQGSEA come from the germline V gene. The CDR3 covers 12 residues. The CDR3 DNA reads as TGCAGCGTAAGGGGCTCCGGCGATACGCAGTATTTT. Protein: CSVRGSGDTQYF.

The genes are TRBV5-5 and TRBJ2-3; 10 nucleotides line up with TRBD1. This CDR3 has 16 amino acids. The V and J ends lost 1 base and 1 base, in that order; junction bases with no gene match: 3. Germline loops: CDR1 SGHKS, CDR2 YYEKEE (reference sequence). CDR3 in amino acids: CASSLKGTGGTDTQYF. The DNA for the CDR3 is TGTGCCAGCAGCTTGAAAGGGACAGGGGGCACAGATACGCAGTATTTT.

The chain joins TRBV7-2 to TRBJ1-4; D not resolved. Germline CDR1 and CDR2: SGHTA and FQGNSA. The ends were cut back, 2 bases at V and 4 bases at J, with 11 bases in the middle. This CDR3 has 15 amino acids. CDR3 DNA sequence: TGTGCCAGCAGCTTACAGTGGGAGCTTAATGAAAAACTGTTTTTT. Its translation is CASSLQWELNEKLFF.

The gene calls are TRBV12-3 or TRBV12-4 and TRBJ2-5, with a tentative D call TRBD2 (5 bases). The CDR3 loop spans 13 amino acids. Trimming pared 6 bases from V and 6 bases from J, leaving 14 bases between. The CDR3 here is CASSPAGLKTQYF. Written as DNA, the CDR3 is TGTGCCAGCAGCCCGGCAGGACTCAAGACCCAGTACTTC.

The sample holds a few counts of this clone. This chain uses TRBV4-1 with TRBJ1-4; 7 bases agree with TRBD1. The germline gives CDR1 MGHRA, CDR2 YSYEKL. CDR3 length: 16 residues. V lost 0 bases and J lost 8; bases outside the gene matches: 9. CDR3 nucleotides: TGCGCCAGCAGCCAAGATACGGGGTCAGGGGGGGAAAAACTGTTTTTT. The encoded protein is CASSQDTGSGGEKLFF.

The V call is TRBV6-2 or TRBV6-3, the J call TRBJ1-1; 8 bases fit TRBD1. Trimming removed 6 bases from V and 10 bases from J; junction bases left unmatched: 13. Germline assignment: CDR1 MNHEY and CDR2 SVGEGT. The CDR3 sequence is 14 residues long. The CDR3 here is CASSQLTGGRRAFF. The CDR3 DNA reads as TGTGCCAGCAGCCAATTAACAGGGGGGAGGCGAGCTTTCTTT.

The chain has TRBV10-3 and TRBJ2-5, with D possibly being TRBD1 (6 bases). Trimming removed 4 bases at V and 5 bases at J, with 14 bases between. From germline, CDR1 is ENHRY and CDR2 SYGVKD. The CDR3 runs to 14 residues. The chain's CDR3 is CAISVGRGDETQYF. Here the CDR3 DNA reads TGTGCCATCAGTGTGGGCAGGGGAGACGAGACCCAGTACTTC.

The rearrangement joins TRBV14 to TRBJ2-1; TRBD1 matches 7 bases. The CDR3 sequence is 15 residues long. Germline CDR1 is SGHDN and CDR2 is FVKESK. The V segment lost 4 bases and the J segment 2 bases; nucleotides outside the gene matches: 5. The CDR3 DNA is TGTGCCAGCAGCCCCCAAAGGGGGCCCTACAATGAGCAGTTCTTC. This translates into CASSPQRGPYNEQFF.

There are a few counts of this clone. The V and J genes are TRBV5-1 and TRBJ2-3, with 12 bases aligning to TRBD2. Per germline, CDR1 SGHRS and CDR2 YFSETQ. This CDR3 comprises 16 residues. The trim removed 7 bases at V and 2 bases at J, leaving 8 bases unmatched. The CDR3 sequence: CASARTSGEYTDTQYF. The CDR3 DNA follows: TGCGCCAGCGCCCGGACTAGCGGGGAATACACAGATACGCAGTATTTT. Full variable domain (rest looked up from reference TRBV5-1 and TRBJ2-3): KAGVTQTPRYLIKTRGQQVTLSCSPISGHRSVSWYQQTPGQGLQFLFEYFSETQRNKGNFPGRFSGRQFSNSRSEMNVSTLELGDSALYLCASARTSGEYTDTQYFGPGTRLTVL.